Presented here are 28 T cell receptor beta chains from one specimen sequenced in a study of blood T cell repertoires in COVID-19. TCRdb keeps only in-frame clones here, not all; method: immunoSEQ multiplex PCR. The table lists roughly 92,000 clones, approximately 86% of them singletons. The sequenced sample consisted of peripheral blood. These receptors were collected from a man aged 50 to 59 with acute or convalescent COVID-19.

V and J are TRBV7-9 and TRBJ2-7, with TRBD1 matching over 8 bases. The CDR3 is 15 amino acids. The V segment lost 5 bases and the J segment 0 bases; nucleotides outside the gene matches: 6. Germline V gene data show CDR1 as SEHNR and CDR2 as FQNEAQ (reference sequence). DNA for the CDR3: TGTGCCAGCAGCACCCGGACAGGGAACTCCTACGAGCAGTACTTC. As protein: CASSTRTGNSYEQYF.

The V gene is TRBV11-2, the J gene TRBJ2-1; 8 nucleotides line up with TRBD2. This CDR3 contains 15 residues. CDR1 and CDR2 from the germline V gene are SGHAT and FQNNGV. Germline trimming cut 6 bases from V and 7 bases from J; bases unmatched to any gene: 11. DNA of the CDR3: TGTGCCAGCAGACCCGGGGGGGGAGTGAGGAATGAGCAGTTCTTC. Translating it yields CASRPGGGVRNEQFF.

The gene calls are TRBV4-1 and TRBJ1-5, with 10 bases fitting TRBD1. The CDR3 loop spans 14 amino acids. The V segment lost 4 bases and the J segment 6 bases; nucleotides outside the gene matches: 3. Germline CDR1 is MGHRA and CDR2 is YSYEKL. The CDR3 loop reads CASSLGTGAQPQHF. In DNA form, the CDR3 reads TGCGCCAGCAGCCTCGGGACAGGGGCTCAGCCCCAGCATTTT.

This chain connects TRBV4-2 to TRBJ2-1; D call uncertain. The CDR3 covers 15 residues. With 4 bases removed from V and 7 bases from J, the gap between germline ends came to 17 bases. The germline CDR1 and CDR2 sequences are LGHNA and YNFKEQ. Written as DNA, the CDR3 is TGTGCCAGCAGCCCCCTAGGCAATTCCCAAAATGAGCAGTTCTTC. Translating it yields CASSPLGNSQNEQFF.

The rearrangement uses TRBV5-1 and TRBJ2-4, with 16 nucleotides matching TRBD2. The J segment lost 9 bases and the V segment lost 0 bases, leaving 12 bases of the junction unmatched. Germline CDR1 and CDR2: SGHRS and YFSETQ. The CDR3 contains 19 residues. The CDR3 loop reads CASSLEQPGLAGGQGIQYF. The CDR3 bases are TGCGCCAGCAGCTTGGAACAACCGGGACTAGCGGGAGGGCAGGGCATTCAGTACTTC. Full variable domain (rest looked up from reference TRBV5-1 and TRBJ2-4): KAGVTQTPRYLIKTRGQQVTLSCSPISGHRSVSWYQQTPGQGLQFLFEYFSETQRNKGNFPGRFSGRQFSNSRSEMNVSTLELGDSALYLCASSLEQPGLAGGQGIQYFGAGTRLSVL.

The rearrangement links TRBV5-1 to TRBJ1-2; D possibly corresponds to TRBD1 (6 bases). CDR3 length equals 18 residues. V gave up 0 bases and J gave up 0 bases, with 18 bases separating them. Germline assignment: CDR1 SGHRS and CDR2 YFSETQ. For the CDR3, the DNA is TGCGCCAGCAGCTTGGCTCCGGGACAAAAACTGGCTAACTATGGCTACACCTTC. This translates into CASSLAPGQKLANYGYTF.

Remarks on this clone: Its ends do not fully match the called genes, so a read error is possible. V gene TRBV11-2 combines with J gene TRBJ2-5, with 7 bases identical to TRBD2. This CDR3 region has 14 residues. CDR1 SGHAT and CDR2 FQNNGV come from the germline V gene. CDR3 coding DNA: TGTGCCAGCAGCCCGACCCAATCGGGCGGGAGACTACACTTC. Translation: CASSPTQSGGRLHF.

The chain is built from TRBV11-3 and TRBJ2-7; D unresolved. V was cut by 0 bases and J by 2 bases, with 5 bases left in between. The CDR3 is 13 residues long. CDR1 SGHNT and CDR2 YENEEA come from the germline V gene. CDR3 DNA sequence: TGTGCCAGCAGCTTAGACCCCGCCTACGAGCAGTACTTC. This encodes CASSLDPAYEQYF. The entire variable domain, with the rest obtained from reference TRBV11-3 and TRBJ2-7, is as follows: EAGVVQSPRYKIIEKKQPVAFWCNPISGHNTLYWYLQNLGQGPELLIRYENEEAVDDSQLPKDRFSAERLKGVDSTLKIQPAELGDSAVYLCASSLDPAYEQYFGPGTRLTVT.

CDR3 sequence reads: CASSGRGSYEQYF. The CDR3, as DNA: TGTGCCAGCAGTGGGAGGGGTTCCTACGAGCAGTACTTC. The chain recombines TRBV2 with TRBJ2-7; D might be TRBD2 (6 bases). V was cut by 4 bases and J by 1 base, with 8 bases left in between. This CDR3 comprises 13 residues. Germline V gene data show CDR1 as SNHLY and CDR2 as FYNNEI.

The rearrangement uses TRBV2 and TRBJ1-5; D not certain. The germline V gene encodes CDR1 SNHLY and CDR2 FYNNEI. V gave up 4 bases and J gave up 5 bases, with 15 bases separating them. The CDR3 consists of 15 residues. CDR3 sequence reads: CASSALVRGYQPQHF. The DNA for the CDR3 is TGTGCCAGCAGTGCGCTGGTTCGGGGATATCAGCCCCAGCATTTT.

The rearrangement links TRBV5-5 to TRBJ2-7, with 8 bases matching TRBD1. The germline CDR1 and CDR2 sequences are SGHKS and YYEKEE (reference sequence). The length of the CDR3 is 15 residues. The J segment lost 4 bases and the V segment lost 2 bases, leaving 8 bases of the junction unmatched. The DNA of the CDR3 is TGTGCCAGCAGCTTTTTCCAGGGGGCGTCATACGAGCAGTACTTC. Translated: CASSFFQGASYEQYF.

This chain's CDR3 is CASSTGQGDSYEQYF. CDR3 DNA: TGTGCCAGCAGCACGGGACAGGGAGACTCCTACGAGCAGTACTTC. The V call is TRBV5-6, the J call TRBJ2-7, with 9 nucleotides matching TRBD1. With V trimmed by 4 bases and J by 0 bases, 5 bases remained unmatched. CDR1 is SGHDT, CDR2 YYEEEE, per germline. CDR3 length: 15 amino acids. The entire variable domain, with the rest obtained from reference TRBV5-6 and TRBJ2-7, is as follows: DAGVTQSPTHLIKTRGQQVTLRCSPKSGHDTVSWYQQALGQGPQFIFQYYEEEERQRGNFPDRFSGHQFPNYSSELNVNALLLGDSALYLCASSTGQGDSYEQYFGPGTRLTVT.

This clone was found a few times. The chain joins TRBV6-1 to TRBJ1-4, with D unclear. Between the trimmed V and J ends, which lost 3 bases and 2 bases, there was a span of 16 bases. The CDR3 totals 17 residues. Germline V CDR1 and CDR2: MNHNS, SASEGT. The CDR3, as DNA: TGTGCCAGCAGTGAGCGAGTCCGGAGGGAGACTAATGAAAAACTGTTTTTT. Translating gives CASSERVRRETNEKLFF.

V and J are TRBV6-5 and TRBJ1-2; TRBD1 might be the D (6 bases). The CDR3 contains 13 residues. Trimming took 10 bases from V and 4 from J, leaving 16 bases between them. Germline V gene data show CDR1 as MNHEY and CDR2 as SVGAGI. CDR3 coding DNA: TGTGCCACAAGGGAGGGGGGCGGCTATGGCTACACCTTC. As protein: CATREGGGYGYTF.

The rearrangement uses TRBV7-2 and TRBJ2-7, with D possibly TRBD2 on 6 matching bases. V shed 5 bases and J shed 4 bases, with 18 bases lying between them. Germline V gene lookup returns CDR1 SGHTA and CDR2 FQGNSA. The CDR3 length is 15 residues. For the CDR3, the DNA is TGTGCCAGCAGCCATGGGACGGGACTCGCATACGAGCAGTACTTC. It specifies CASSHGTGLAYEQYF.

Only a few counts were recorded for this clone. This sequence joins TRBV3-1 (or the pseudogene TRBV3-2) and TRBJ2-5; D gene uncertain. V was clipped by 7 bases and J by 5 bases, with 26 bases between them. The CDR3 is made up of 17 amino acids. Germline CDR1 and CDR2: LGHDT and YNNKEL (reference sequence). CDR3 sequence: CASINTGGLLSSETQYF. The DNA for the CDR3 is TGTGCCAGCATCAATACCGGCGGTCTTTTGAGCTCGGAGACCCAGTACTTC.

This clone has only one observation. The CDR3 protein is CASSLNTGELFF. CDR3 bases: TGTGCCAGCAGCTTGAACACCGGGGAGCTGTTTTTT. The genes are TRBV12-3 or TRBV12-4 and TRBJ2-2; D unresolved. V was shortened by 6 bases and J by 1 base, with 3 bases between the two germline ends. This CDR3 is built from 12 residues.

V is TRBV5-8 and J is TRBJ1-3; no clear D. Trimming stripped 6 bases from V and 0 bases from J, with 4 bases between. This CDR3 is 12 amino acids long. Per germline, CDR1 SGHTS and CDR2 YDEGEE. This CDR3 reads CASTLSGNTIYF. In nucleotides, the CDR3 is TGTGCCAGCACCCTCTCTGGAAACACCATATATTTT.

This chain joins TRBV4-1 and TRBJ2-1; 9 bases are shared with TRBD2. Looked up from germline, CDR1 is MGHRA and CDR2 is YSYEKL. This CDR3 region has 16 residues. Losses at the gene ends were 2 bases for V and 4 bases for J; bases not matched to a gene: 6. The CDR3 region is CASSQRSSGTYNEQFF. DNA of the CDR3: TGCGCCAGCAGCCAACGTTCTAGCGGGACTTACAATGAGCAGTTCTTC.

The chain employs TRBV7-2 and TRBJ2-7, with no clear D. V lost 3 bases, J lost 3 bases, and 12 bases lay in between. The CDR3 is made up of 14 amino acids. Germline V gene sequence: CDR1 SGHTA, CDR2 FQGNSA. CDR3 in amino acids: CASSLPPRLYEQYF. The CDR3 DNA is TGTGCCAGCAGCTTGCCTCCTAGGCTCTACGAGCAGTACTTC. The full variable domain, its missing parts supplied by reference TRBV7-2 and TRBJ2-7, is GAGVSQSPSNKVTEKGKDVELRCDPISGHTALYWYRQSLGQGLEFLIYFQGNSAPDKSGLPSDRFSAERTGGSVSTLTIQRTQQEDSAVYLCASSLPPRLYEQYFGPGTRLTVT.

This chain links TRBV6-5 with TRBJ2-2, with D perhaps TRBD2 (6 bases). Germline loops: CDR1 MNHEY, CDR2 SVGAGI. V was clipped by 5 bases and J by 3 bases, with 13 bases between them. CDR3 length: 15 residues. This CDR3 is CASSPMTSYTGELFF. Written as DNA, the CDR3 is TGTGCCAGCAGTCCAATGACTAGTTACACCGGGGAGCTGTTTTTT.

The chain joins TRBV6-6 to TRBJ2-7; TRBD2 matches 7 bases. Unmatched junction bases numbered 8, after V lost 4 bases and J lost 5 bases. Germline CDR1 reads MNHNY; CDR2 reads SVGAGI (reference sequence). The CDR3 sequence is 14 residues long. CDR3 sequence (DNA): TGTGCCAGCAGTTGGGGGGGTTCTCAAAACGAGCAGTACTTC. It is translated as CASSWGGSQNEQYF.

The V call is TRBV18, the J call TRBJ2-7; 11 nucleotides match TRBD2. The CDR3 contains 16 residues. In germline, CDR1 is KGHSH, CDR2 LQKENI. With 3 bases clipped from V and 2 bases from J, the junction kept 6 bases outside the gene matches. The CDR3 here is CASSPQTSGEPYEQYF. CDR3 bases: TGTGCCAGCTCACCCCAGACTAGCGGGGAACCCTACGAGCAGTACTTC.

DNA for the CDR3: TGTGCCAGCAGCCGTAGCGGGACAAACAATGAGCAGTTCTTC. Encoded protein: CASSRSGTNNEQFF. This chain connects TRBV6-5 to TRBJ2-1; 8 nucleotides match TRBD2. J lost 5 bases, V lost 6 bases, and 6 bases had no gene match. CDR1 and CDR2 (germline): MNHEY, SVGAGI. The CDR3 has 14 amino acids.

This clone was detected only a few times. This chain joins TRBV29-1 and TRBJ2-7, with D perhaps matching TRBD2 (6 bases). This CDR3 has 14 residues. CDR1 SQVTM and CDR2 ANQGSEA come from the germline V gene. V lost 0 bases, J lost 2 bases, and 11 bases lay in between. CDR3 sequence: CSVEEEGAPYEQYF. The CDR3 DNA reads TGCAGCGTTGAAGAGGAGGGCGCGCCCTACGAGCAGTACTTC.

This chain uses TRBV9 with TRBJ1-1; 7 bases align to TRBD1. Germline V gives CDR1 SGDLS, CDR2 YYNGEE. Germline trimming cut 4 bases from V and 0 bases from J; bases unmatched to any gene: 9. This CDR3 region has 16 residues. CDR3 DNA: TGTGCCAGCAGCCCAGGGGGTGGACCGATGAACACTGAAGCTTTCTTT. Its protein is CASSPGGGPMNTEAFF.

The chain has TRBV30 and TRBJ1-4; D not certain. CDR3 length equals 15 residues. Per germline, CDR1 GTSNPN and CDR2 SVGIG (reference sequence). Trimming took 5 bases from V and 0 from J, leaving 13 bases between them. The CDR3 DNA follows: TGTGCCTGGTCGGGAGGGCTCTCAACTAATGAAAAACTGTTTTTT. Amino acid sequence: CAWSGGLSTNEKLFF.

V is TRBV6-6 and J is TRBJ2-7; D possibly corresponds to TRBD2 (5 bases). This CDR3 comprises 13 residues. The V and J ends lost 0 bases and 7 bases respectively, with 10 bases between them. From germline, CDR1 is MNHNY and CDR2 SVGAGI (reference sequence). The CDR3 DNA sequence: TGTGCCAGCAGTTACTCGAGTGGGAGTGAGCAGTACTTC. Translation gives CASSYSSGSEQYF.